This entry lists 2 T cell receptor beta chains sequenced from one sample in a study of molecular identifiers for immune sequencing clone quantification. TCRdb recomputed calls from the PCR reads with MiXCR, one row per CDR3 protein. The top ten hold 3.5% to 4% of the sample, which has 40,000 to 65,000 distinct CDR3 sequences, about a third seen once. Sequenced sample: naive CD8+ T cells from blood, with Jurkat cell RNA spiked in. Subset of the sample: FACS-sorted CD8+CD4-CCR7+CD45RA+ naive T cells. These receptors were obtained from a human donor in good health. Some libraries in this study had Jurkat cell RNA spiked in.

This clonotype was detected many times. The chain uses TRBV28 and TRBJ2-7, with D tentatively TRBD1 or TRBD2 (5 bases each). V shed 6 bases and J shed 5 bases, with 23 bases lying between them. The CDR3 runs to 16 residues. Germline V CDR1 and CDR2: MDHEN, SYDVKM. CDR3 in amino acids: CASSPQMGTRRNEQYF. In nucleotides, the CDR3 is TGTGCCAGCAGCCCCCAGATGGGGACCCGGAGAAACGAGCAGTACTTC. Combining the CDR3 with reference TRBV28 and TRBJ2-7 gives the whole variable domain DVKVTQSSRYLVKRTGEKVFLECVQDMDHENMFWYRQDPGLGLRLIYFSYDVKMKEKGDIPEGYSVSREKKERFSLILESASTNQTSMYLCASSPQMGTRRNEQYFGPGTRLTVT.

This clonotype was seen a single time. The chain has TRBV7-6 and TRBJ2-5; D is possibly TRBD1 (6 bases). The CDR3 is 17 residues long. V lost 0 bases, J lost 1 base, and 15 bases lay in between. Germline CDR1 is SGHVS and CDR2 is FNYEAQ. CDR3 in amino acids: CASSLAPPLDSQETQYF. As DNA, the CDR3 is TGTGCCAGCAGCTTAGCCCCCCCTCTGGACAGCCAAGAGACCCAGTACTTC.